This T cell receptor beta chain stems from a study of OX40 agonist ivuxolimab in advanced cancers. Only a few counts were recorded for this clone. This table comes from immunoSEQ multiplex PCR, and its TCRdb copy is limited to in-frame clones, with some not included. The sample lists about 73,000 clones, approximately 92% occurring once. The CDR3 extends over 15 amino acids. The germline CDR1 and CDR2 sequences are SNHLY and FYNNEI. Trimming shortened V by 0 bases and J by 4 bases, and 10 bases separated the two germline ends. The receptor was derived from an adult with an advanced solid tumor such as melanoma, head and neck, liver or kidney cancer. The chain employs TRBV2 and TRBJ1-5; tentative D call: TRBD1 (5 bases). Sequences were derived from CD4+ or CD8+ T cells sorted from blood, sampled in a trial of the OX40 agonist ivuxolimab. As DNA, the CDR3 is TGTGCCAGCAGTGAAGCAGGCGGGGGAAATCAGCCCCAGCATTTT. Translating gives CASSEAGGGNQPQHF.